The 22 T cell receptor beta chains presented below share a single source sample, sequenced in a study of blood T cell repertoires in COVID-19. Only in-frame clones appear in the TCRdb table, and some are missing; sequencing was by immunoSEQ multiplex PCR. The sample lists approximately 260,000 clones; 80% to 90% were seen once. The sequencing input was PBMCs or T cells enriched from blood (not recorded which). These receptors were obtained from a man aged 25 to 45 with acute COVID-19.

Only one count was recorded for this clone. The V gene is TRBV28, the J gene TRBJ2-1; the D gene is possibly TRBD1 (6 bases). Germline V gives CDR1 MDHEN, CDR2 SYDVKM. This CDR3 comprises 16 residues. The ends were cut back, 3 bases at V and 4 bases at J, with 16 bases in the middle. CDR3 in DNA: TGTGCCAGCAGTTTCGAGGCAAGAGGGGGATACAATGAGCAGTTCTTC. Translated: CASSFEARGGYNEQFF.

This clone was seen only a few times. The chain links TRBV23-1 to TRBJ1-2; TRBD1 agrees at 7 bases. TRBV23-1 is recorded as an ORF, its role being uncertain. The CDR3 runs to 15 residues. Unmatched junction bases numbered 4, after V lost 1 base and J lost 2 bases. CDR3 DNA sequence: TGCGCCAGCAGTCAATTGGGACAGCCAAACTATGGCTACACCTTC. Translation gives CASSQLGQPNYGYTF.

The CDR3 here is CASSFGSPGEQYV. CDR3 bases: TGTGCCAGCAGCTTTGGGTCCCCGGGCGAGCAGTACGTC. This chain uses TRBV11-2 with TRBJ2-7; unclear D gene. Trimming removed 3 bases at V and 6 bases at J, with 12 bases between. CDR1 and CDR2 (germline): SGHAT, FQNNGV. This CDR3 region has 13 residues.

The V call is TRBV7-6, the J call TRBJ1-1; D unclear. Per the germline V gene, CDR1 is SGHVS and CDR2 is FNYEAQ. This CDR3 contains 13 residues. Trimming took 0 bases from V and 5 from J, leaving 7 bases between them. This CDR3 is CASSLARGTEAFF. CDR3 coding DNA: TGTGCCAGCAGCTTAGCGAGAGGTACTGAAGCTTTCTTT.

The chain has TRBV7-8 and TRBJ1-5; D is unclear. The germline V and J ends were trimmed by 5 bases and 2 bases, with 7 bases remaining between them. Per the germline V gene, CDR1 is SGHVS and CDR2 is FQNEAQ. This CDR3 is built from 13 residues. For the CDR3, the DNA is TGTGCCAGCAGCCGTCAGGGCAATCAGCCCCAGCATTTT. Its protein is CASSRQGNQPQHF.

CDR3 region: CATSDAQGSVHEQFF. CDR3 nucleotide sequence: TGTGCCACCAGTGACGCACAGGGATCAGTCCATGAGCAGTTCTTC. The chain combines TRBV24-1 with TRBJ2-1; possibly TRBD1 for D (6 bases). V shed 4 bases and J shed 8 bases, with 17 bases lying between them. The CDR3 has 15 residues. In germline, CDR1 is KGHDR, CDR2 SFDVKD.

This clone occurred once. V gene TRBV28 combines with J gene TRBJ1-2; 8 bases are a match to TRBD1. V lost 3 bases to trimming and J lost 6 bases; unmatched junction nucleotides: 6. This CDR3 is 14 amino acids long. Germline loops: CDR1 MDHEN, CDR2 SYDVKM. The CDR3 sequence is CASSFNRGLDGYTF. The CDR3, as DNA: TGTGCCAGCAGTTTTAACAGGGGGTTAGATGGCTACACCTTC.

The table lists this clone with a count of one. V and J are TRBV9 and TRBJ2-5; TRBD2 matches 10 bases. The CDR3 is 15 residues long. Trimming removed 8 bases from V and 5 bases from J; junction bases left unmatched: 12. CDR1 SGDLS and CDR2 YYNGEE come from the germline V gene. CDR3 in DNA: TGTGCCAGACAATATTTGCTAGCGGGGGCCGAGACCCAGTACTTC. Its translation: CARQYLLAGAETQYF.

This rearrangement joins TRBV28 to TRBJ2-7; 8 bases fit TRBD1. The germline CDR1 and CDR2 sequences are MDHEN and SYDVKM. The CDR3 is 15 residues long. Trimming removed 6 bases from V and 6 bases from J; junction bases left unmatched: 13. The CDR3 spells CASSRSGTGSLEQYV. The CDR3 DNA follows: TGTGCCAGCAGCAGATCCGGGACAGGTTCCCTCGAGCAGTACGTC.

This chain uses TRBV9 with TRBJ2-2; D is ambiguous. This CDR3 spans 14 amino acids. Germline values: CDR1 SGDLS, CDR2 YYNGEE. V gave up 2 bases and J gave up 4 bases, with 9 bases separating them. CDR3 sequence: CASSVTLVTGELFF. CDR3 nucleotide sequence: TGTGCCAGCAGCGTGACTCTCGTCACCGGGGAGCTGTTTTTT.

The J gene is TRBJ1-1, the V gene TRBV28; D remains unclear. The germline gives CDR1 MDHEN, CDR2 SYDVKM. The V end was cut by 3 bases, the J end by 6 bases, with 17 bases between. This CDR3 has 15 amino acids. This CDR3 reads CASSFLAGGRAEAFF. CDR3 sequence (DNA): TGTGCCAGCAGTTTCTTAGCGGGTGGTAGGGCTGAAGCTTTCTTT.

The chain has TRBV5-4 and TRBJ2-3; TRBD2 aligns across 10 bases. CDR1 SGHNT and CDR2 YYREEE come from the germline V gene (reference sequence). The V segment lost 3 bases and the J segment 3 bases; nucleotides outside the gene matches: 13. The CDR3 contains 18 residues. In nucleotides, the CDR3 is TGTGCCAGCAGCTCTTCTACCCTTGGAGCGGGGGGGACAGATACGCAGTATTTT. The encoded protein is CASSSSTLGAGGTDTQYF. Filled out from reference TRBV5-4 and TRBJ2-3, the complete variable domain reads ETGVTQSPTHLIKTRGQQVTLRCSSQSGHNTVSWYQQALGQGPQFIFQYYREEENGRGNFPPRFSGLQFPNYSSELNVNALELDDSALYLCASSSSTLGAGGTDTQYFGPGTRLTVL.

The rearrangement joins TRBV4-2 to TRBJ2-1, with TRBD2 matching 8 bases. V lost 5 bases, J lost 3 bases, and 9 bases stayed unmatched. Germline-derived CDR1 and CDR2 are LGHNA and YNFKEQ. The CDR3 sequence is 16 residues long. CDR3 in amino acids: CASSLRGGLVYNEQFF. The CDR3 DNA sequence: TGTGCCAGCAGCTTACGGGGGGGCCTAGTCTACAATGAGCAGTTCTTC.

The V call is TRBV6-5, the J call TRBJ1-4; D is unresolved. This CDR3 has 11 residues. V was shortened by 5 bases and J by 8 bases, with 6 bases between the two germline ends. Germline V gene lookup returns CDR1 MNHEY and CDR2 SVGAGI. In DNA form, the CDR3 reads TGTGCCAGCAGTCCACACGAAAAACTGTTTTTT. This sequence encodes CASSPHEKLFF.

The chain recombines TRBV6-1 with TRBJ1-2; weak D call: TRBD1 (5 bases). The CDR3 consists of 15 residues. Between the trimmed V and J ends, which lost 2 bases and 3 bases, there was a span of 13 bases. The germline CDR1 and CDR2 sequences are MNHNS and SASEGT. The CDR3, as DNA: TGTGCCAGCAGTGAACCCCAGGGAGGAGACTATGGCTACACCTTC. Encoded protein: CASSEPQGGDYGYTF.

The rearrangement links TRBV6-4 to TRBJ1-2, with 10 bases that match TRBD1. Trimming at V came to 0 bases and at J to 6 bases, leaving 1 base not matched to a gene. The CDR3 is 14 residues long. Germline CDR1 reads MRHNA; CDR2 reads SNTAGT. CDR3 sequence reads: CASSDSGTGDGYTF. The CDR3 DNA is TGTGCCAGCAGTGACTCCGGGACAGGGGATGGCTACACCTTC.

This clone was detected once. The chain recombines TRBV21-1 with TRBJ1-2; no DNA check was done on the table's D call, TRBD1. TRBV21-1 is a documented pseudogene. This CDR3 is 16 amino acids long. Here the CDR3 DNA reads TGTGCCAGCAGTAACGGCCGGGACAGGGTTGGCTATGGCTACACCTTC. It codes for CASSNGRDRVGYGYTF.

The chain has TRBV5-1 and TRBJ2-7; unclear D gene. This CDR3 comprises 14 residues. The germline gives CDR1 SGHRS, CDR2 YFSETQ. Deletions cut 4 bases from V and 4 bases from J, with 15 bases between. The CDR3 region is CASSEVPRKYEQYV. For the CDR3, the DNA is TGCGCCAGCAGCGAAGTCCCTAGAAAATACGAGCAGTACGTC.

This chain links TRBV11-2 with TRBJ1-1; the D gene is possibly TRBD1 (6 bases). Germline assignment: CDR1 SGHAT and CDR2 FQNNGV. This CDR3 spans 13 amino acids. Deletions cut 10 bases from V and 6 bases from J, with 18 bases between. In DNA, the CDR3 is TGTGCCACTGCCACTGGCAGGGGAGCTGAAGCTTTCTTT. This translates into CATATGRGAEAFF.

The CDR3 loop reads CASSQARGGSKYV. The CDR3 region has the DNA TGTGCCAGCAGCCAAGCAAGAGGGGGTTCGAAGTACGTC. The V and J genes are TRBV4-2 and TRBJ2-7; tentatively, D is TRBD1 (6 bases). Trimming pared 1 base from V and 11 bases from J, leaving 15 bases between. The CDR3 spans 13 residues. Germline lookup yields CDR1 LGHNA and CDR2 YNFKEQ.

The genes are TRBV3-1 (or the pseudogene TRBV3-2) and TRBJ2-3; TRBD2 might be the D (6 bases). Germline loops: CDR1 LGHDT, CDR2 YNNKEL (reference sequence). The germline V and J ends were trimmed by 0 bases and 4 bases, with 14 bases remaining between them. CDR3 length: 16 residues. CDR3 sequence reads: CASSQDFPTGADTQYF. In nucleotides, the CDR3 is TGTGCCAGCAGCCAAGATTTCCCCACGGGGGCAGATACGCAGTATTTT.

This chain joins TRBV20-1 and TRBJ1-2; no definite D call. Germline CDR1 is DFQATT and CDR2 is SNEGSKA (reference sequence). The V and J ends lost 3 bases and 3 bases respectively, with 5 bases between them. This CDR3 comprises 11 residues. In nucleotides, the CDR3 is TGCAGTGCTAGGCGGGACTATGGCTACACCTTC. Encoded protein: CSARRDYGYTF.